This passage covers 9 T cell receptor beta chains from one sample sequenced in a study of blood T cell repertoires in COVID-19. The protocol was immunoSEQ multiplex PCR, while the TCRdb copy is restricted to in-frame clones and leaves out a portion. The sample lists over 350,000 clones, roughly 89% occurring once. Sequences were obtained from PBMCs or T cells enriched from blood (not recorded which). All receptors come from a woman aged 50 to 65 who had recovered from COVID-19.

This sequence joins TRBV4-3 and TRBJ1-2; tentative D call: TRBD1 (6 bases). Germline lookup yields CDR1 LGHNA and CDR2 YSLEER. The CDR3 runs to 15 residues. Trimming pared 0 bases from V and 7 bases from J, leaving 15 bases between. The CDR3 bases are TGCGCCAGCAGCCAAGATCCGGCAGGGGCGGGTGGCTACACCTTC. Translating it yields CASSQDPAGAGGYTF.

The chain is built from TRBV5-4 and TRBJ2-1; D is possibly TRBD1 (5 bases). The CDR3 has 13 amino acids. V dropped 0 bases and J dropped 8 bases, with 9 bases sitting between them. Germline assignment: CDR1 SGHNT and CDR2 YYREEE (reference sequence). CDR3 loop: CASSLDRSDEQFF. The CDR3 DNA reads TGTGCCAGCAGCTTGGACAGGTCCGATGAGCAGTTCTTC.

The chain uses TRBV28 and TRBJ1-1; perhaps TRBD1 as D (6 bases). Germline V CDR1 and CDR2: MDHEN, SYDVKM. The ends were cut back, 7 bases at V and 7 bases at J, with 19 bases in the middle. This CDR3 has 14 amino acids. This chain's CDR3 is CASTRQERGNEAFF. For the CDR3, the DNA is TGTGCCAGCACCCGACAGGAGAGAGGGAATGAAGCTTTCTTT.

This clone was counted a single time. This rearrangement joins TRBV13 to TRBJ2-3; 14 bases align to TRBD2. V shed 4 bases and J 2 bases; nucleotides not matched to a gene: 8. Germline lookup yields CDR1 PRHDT and CDR2 FYEKMQ (reference sequence). This CDR3 spans 18 amino acids. In DNA, the CDR3 is TGTGCCAGCAGCTCCGTTCGACTAGCGGGGGGGAACACAGATACGCAGTATTTT. Amino acids: CASSSVRLAGGNTDTQYF. The full variable domain, in which reference TRBV13 and TRBJ2-3 provide the parts outside the CDR3, is AAGVIQSPRHLIKEKRETATLKCYPIPRHDTVYWYQQGPGQDPQFLISFYEKMQSDKGSIPDRFSAQQFSDYHSELNMSSLELGDSALYFCASSSVRLAGGNTDTQYFGPGTRLTVL.

The chain is built from TRBV3-1 (or the pseudogene TRBV3-2) and TRBJ2-7; a possible D gene is TRBD1 (6 bases). The V gene lost 1 base and the J gene lost 2 bases, with 15 bases spanning the gap. Germline values: CDR1 LGHDT, CDR2 YNNKEL (reference sequence). This CDR3 is 16 amino acids long. The CDR3 nucleotides are TGTGCCAGCAGCCAAGTTCCGGGCAGGGGACCCTACGAGCAGTACTTC. This translates into CASSQVPGRGPYEQYF.

J is TRBJ1-5 and V is TRBV6-4; tentatively, D is TRBD1 (5 bases). V lost 2 bases, J lost 4 bases, and 6 bases lay in between. The CDR3 contains 13 residues. Germline V CDR1 and CDR2: MRHNA, SNTAGT. CDR3 sequence (DNA): TGTGCCAGCAGTGACGGGGGGAATCAGCCCCAGCATTTT. Translated: CASSDGGNQPQHF.

This chain uses TRBV11-2 with TRBJ2-5; D is possibly TRBD1 (5 bases). CDR3 length: 14 residues. Trimming took 4 bases from V and 3 from J, leaving 12 bases between them. Germline V gene sequence: CDR1 SGHAT, CDR2 FQNNGV. CDR3 DNA sequence: TGTGCCAGCAGCTCAGTAGGCAGGGAAGAGACCCAGTACTTC. Protein product: CASSSVGREETQYF. Combining the CDR3 with reference TRBV11-2 and TRBJ2-5 gives the whole variable domain EAGVAQSPRYKIIEKRQSVAFWCNPISGHATLYWYQQILGQGPKLLIQFQNNGVVDDSQLPKDRFSAERLKGVDSTLKIQPAKLEDSAVYLCASSSVGREETQYFGPGTRLLVL.

The chain combines TRBV4-2 with TRBJ1-2, with D hard to call. Between the trimmed V and J ends, which lost 0 bases and 6 bases, there was a span of 8 bases. Germline V lookup: CDR1 LGHNA, CDR2 YNFKEQ. There are 13 residues in the CDR3. In DNA, the CDR3 is TGTGCCAGCAGCCAAGAAGACGGAGATGGCTACACCTTC. This gives the protein CASSQEDGDGYTF.

This chain uses TRBV5-1 with TRBJ1-1, with 9 bases identical to TRBD1. The CDR3 sequence is 16 residues long. Per the germline V gene, CDR1 is SGHRS and CDR2 is YFSETQ. The V and J ends lost 3 bases and 1 base, in that order; junction bases with no gene match: 7. CDR3 sequence: CASSYRDREKNTEAFF. CDR3 nucleotide sequence: TGCGCCAGCAGCTATCGGGACAGGGAAAAGAACACTGAAGCTTTCTTT.